This TCR beta chain was observed in a study of OX40 agonist ivuxolimab in advanced cancers. For the study at large: Patients were treated with ivuxolimab, an agonistic anti-OX40 (CD134) antibody.

Data came from immunoSEQ multiplex PCR; TCRdb stores just in-frame clones and leaves some out. The sample carries about 42,000 clones, about 82% recorded once. This CDR3 is built from 15 residues. V gave up 5 bases and J gave up 10 bases; unmatched junction bases: 11. Per germline, CDR1 SGHAT and CDR2 FQDESV (reference sequence). The TCR sequence derives from an adult with an advanced solid tumor such as melanoma, head and neck, liver or kidney cancer. The material was CD4+ or CD8+ T cells sorted from blood, obtained in a trial of the OX40 agonist ivuxolimab. V usage is TRBV11-1 and J usage is TRBJ2-1; 10 positions agree with TRBD2. The CDR3 region is CASSLTAGGPREQFF. The CDR3 nucleotides read TGTGCCAGCAGCCTCACAGCGGGGGGGCCCAGGGAGCAGTTCTTC.